This T cell receptor (beta chain) was profiled in a study of blood T cells in healthy people across ages. General study results and limits: What prevented conclusive comparison of naive and antigen-experienced cells was that PBMCs were unsorted.

Trimming pared 3 bases from V and 8 bases from J, leaving 13 bases between. Germline-derived CDR1 and CDR2 are DFQATT and SNEGSKA (reference sequence). This CDR3 contains 12 residues. Combining a sample-barcoded 5' primer with a J-beta primer mix, a second PCR ran for about 6 to 11 cycles. TCRdb recomputed calls from the 5' RACE reads with MiXCR, one row per CDR3 protein. The sample records about 1 million distinct CDR3 sequences, 20% to 25% being singletons. Points on this clonotype: No antigen is known for it.

These same data were also listed under a study on T cells of mothers and their children.

This clonotype originated in a girl aged 2-10 years in good health. The sample was blood. This chain joins TRBV20-1 and TRBJ1-2; unclear D gene. The CDR3 here is CSARPPPGGYTF. CDR3 sequence (DNA): TGCAGTGCTAGGCCTCCCCCGGGGGGCTACACCTTC.